These 7 T cell receptor beta chains were all obtained from the same sample, sequenced in a study of blood T cell repertoires in COVID-19. Sequencing used immunoSEQ multiplex PCR; TCRdb keeps in-frame clones, though not all of them. The table has approximately 250,000 clones, 75% to 95% seen once. Material: PBMCs or T cells enriched from blood (not recorded which). The receptors derive from a man in his forties who had been exposed to COVID-19.

The rearrangement links TRBV4-1 to TRBJ2-6, with D unclear. V was cut by 0 bases and J by 0 bases, with 15 bases left in between. The CDR3 is 19 residues long. Germline lookup yields CDR1 MGHRA and CDR2 YSYEKL. The CDR3 loop is CASSQEEWATRSGANVLTF. The CDR3 nucleotides are TGCGCCAGCAGCCAAGAGGAATGGGCCACCCGCTCTGGGGCCAACGTCCTGACTTTC.

The V and J genes are TRBV29-1 and TRBJ1-1; D is undetermined. This CDR3 spans 14 amino acids. Germline V gene lookup returns CDR1 SQVTM and CDR2 ANQGSEA. V lost 5 bases to trimming and J lost 5 bases, with 18 bases between them. CDR3 nucleotides: TGCAGCGTTTACTTTTCGGGAGAGCGGACTGAAGCTTTCTTT. It specifies CSVYFSGERTEAFF.

CDR3 in amino acids: CASRLLMDRDWTDTQYF. CDR3 sequence (DNA): TGTGCCAGCAGGTTATTGATGGACAGGGATTGGACAGATACGCAGTATTTT. This rearrangement joins TRBV5-6 to TRBJ2-3; TRBD1 matches at 8 bases. The CDR3 loop spans 17 amino acids. V lost 5 bases, J lost 3 bases, and 14 bases stayed unmatched. Looked up from germline, CDR1 is SGHDT and CDR2 is YYEEEE.

This clone occurred once. This chain uses TRBV4-2 with TRBJ2-1; maybe TRBD2 (5 bases). The CDR3 runs 15 residues. The V and J ends lost 7 bases and 2 bases respectively, with 15 bases between them. Germline assignment: CDR1 LGHNA and CDR2 YNFKEQ. The CDR3 DNA reads as TGTGCCAGCAACACTCCTACCGGGACCTACAATGAGCAGTTCTTC. Encoded protein: CASNTPTGTYNEQFF.

This clone was counted a single time. The gene calls are TRBV28 and TRBJ2-7, with 7 bases matching TRBD2. There are 12 residues in the CDR3. The germline V gene has CDR1 MDHEN and CDR2 SYDVKM. Trimming removed 5 bases from V and 5 bases from J; junction bases left unmatched: 3. Written as DNA, the CDR3 is TGTGCCAGCAGTCCGACTAGCAACGAGCAGTACTTC. As protein: CASSPTSNEQYF.

This CDR3 is CASSPVDGRRDNEQYF. The CDR3 bases are TGTGCCAGCAGCCCAGTAGACGGGAGGAGGGACAACGAGCAGTACTTC. This rearrangement joins TRBV11-2 to TRBJ2-7; D is perhaps TRBD2 (7 bases). The CDR3 runs 16 residues. Looked up from germline, CDR1 is SGHAT and CDR2 is FQNNGV. Trimming cost V 5 bases and J 5 bases, with 22 bases left between them.

The chain carries TRBV15 and TRBJ1-4; D possibly corresponds to TRBD1 (5 bases). This CDR3 spans 15 amino acids. Looked up from germline, CDR1 is LNHNV and CDR2 is YYDKDF (reference sequence). V was clipped by 1 base and J by 4 bases, with 10 bases between them. CDR3 amino acids: CATSRGGALNEKLFF. The CDR3 DNA reads TGTGCCACCAGCAGAGGCGGGGCTCTTAATGAAAAACTGTTTTTT.